This T cell receptor (beta chain) was recovered during a study of OX40 agonist ivuxolimab in advanced cancers. CDR1 is GTSNPN and CDR2 is SVGIG in the germline V gene (reference sequence). The V and J ends lost 2 bases and 3 bases respectively, with 11 bases between them. The CDR3 is made up of 14 amino acids. Assay: immunoSEQ multiplex PCR; the TCRdb copy retains only in-frame clones and omits some. The sample includes around 38,000 clones, over 80% of them seen just once. Study-wide results and caveats: Among the nonresponders, some also had low normalized T-cell clonal expansion. Researchers did not establish what antigens the expanded peripheral T cells target.

Remarks on this clone: Its matching antigen is unknown.

The gene calls are TRBV30 and TRBJ1-5, with D unresolved. The receptor comes from an adult with an advanced solid tumor such as melanoma, head and neck, liver or kidney cancer. The sequencing used CD4+ or CD8+ T cells sorted from blood, collected in a trial of the OX40 agonist ivuxolimab. CDR3 region: CAWSFRHNNQPQHF. CDR3 nucleotide sequence: TGTGCCTGGAGTTTCAGACATAACAATCAGCCCCAGCATTTT.